This T cell receptor beta chain stems from a study of shared clonotypes between healthy human individuals. About the study: Per donor, CD8 memory used one plate, CD8 naive used two, CD4 memory used three and CD4 naive used three.

Sequencing was performed with immunoSEQ multiplex PCR; in TCRdb, only in-frame clones are kept and a portion is missing. The sample includes about 2.4 million clones, 93% of them seen just once. The J segment lost 11 bases and the V segment lost 6 bases, leaving 13 bases of the junction unmatched. The germline V gene has CDR1 SQVTM and CDR2 ANQGSEA. This CDR3 spans 13 amino acids. The V call is TRBV29-1, the J call TRBJ2-1; 7 positions match TRBD1. Sequencing was performed on naive CD4+ T cells from PBMCs. Subset noted: CD45RA+ positively selected. The TCR was taken from a man aged 18 to 29 in good health. Some clones in this sample may be carry-over from other donors' samples. The CDR3 loop reads CSVKNLGQNKQFF. As DNA, the CDR3 is TGCAGCGTCAAAAACCTGGGACAGAACAAGCAGTTCTTC.